These T cell receptor beta chains were read from a single sample in a study of cytomegalovirus exposure and HLA in healthy donors. Sequencing used immunoSEQ multiplex PCR; TCRdb keeps in-frame clones, though not all of them. Of approximately 220,000 clones in the sample, approximately 80% were seen once. The specimen sequenced was PBMCs. These TCRs come from a boy aged 2-9 years in good health and CMV-seronegative. The conserved cysteine and the conserved F or W are not part of the CDR3 here. Each record gives: V gene, J gene, CDR3 protein.

TRBV15	TRBJ2-5	ATSRDPQGEETQY
TRBV30	TRBJ2-1	AWSPPGRGDNEQF
TRBV29-1	TRBJ2-1	SVLAVGHNEQF
TRBV6-5	TRBJ2-5	ASSTGGPDKETQY
TRBV30	TRBJ1-3	AWSFRGARGNTIY
TRBV5-4	TRBJ1-2	ASSRQGADGYT
TRBV5-1	TRBJ2-1	ASSSTSGSSYNEQF
TRBV9	TRBJ2-3	ASSAPSDTQY
TRBV7-8	TRBJ2-1	ASSSRGSHNEQF
TRBV7-3	TRBJ2-3	ASSSTGADTQY
TRBV19	TRBJ2-2	ASSIGYRVDNTGELF
TRBV19	TRBJ2-6	AIHRSGANVLT
TRBV7-2	TRBJ2-7	ASSLAGGVYEQY
TRBV30	TRBJ2-1	AWNLHTSYNEQF
TRBV4-1	TRBJ2-7	ASSEDGGLNEQY
TRBV27	TRBJ2-1	ATAGTSVRSYNEQF
TRBV19	TRBJ2-3	ASSIVPTGQQGDTQY
TRBV7-8	TRBJ2-7	ASSQSSKGQGLYEQY
TRBV6-6	TRBJ2-3	ASSKQESTDTQY
TRBV18	TRBJ2-5	ASSPAGSQETQY
TRBV18	TRBJ2-7	ASSPPVSGRPEISSYEQY
TRBV13	TRBJ2-1	ASSLVGTGAGEQF
TRBV4-1	TRBJ2-7	ASSHVTGGPYEQY
TRBV7-6	TRBJ2-7	ASSPGTGYEQY
TRBV13	TRBJ2-4	ASSLGQGAAENIQY
TRBV9	TRBJ1-3	ASNRDSGNTIY
TRBV27	TRBJ1-1	ASSPLLCTEAF
TRBV5-1	TRBJ2-7	ASFSGDSYEQY
TRBV6-5	TRBJ2-4	ASSLGGVTKNIQY
TRBV5-4	TRBJ2-5	ASGQGAGETQY
TRBV7-2	TRBJ2-5	ASSGTSGNKETQY
TRBV7-8	TRBJ2-1	ASSSRASGGSYNEQF
TRBV27	TRBJ2-1	ASSLRVVNEQF
TRBV6-6	TRBJ1-2	ASSYIPTANYGYT
TRBV7-2	TRBJ2-5	ASSSTSGETQY
TRBV19	TRBJ1-5	ASSIVPGDNQPQH
TRBV5-6	TRBJ2-5	ASSPPSHRARTQY
TRBV5-8	TRBJ1-1	ASSLKDRENTEAF
TRBV19	TRBJ1-2	ASSITGANYGYT
TRBV6-1	TRBJ2-7	ASSYTGTDYEQY
TRBV6-6	TRBJ1-1	ASSYGLGQGDEAF
TRBV7-6	TRBJ2-1	ASSRGRGSSYNEQF
TRBV6-6	TRBJ2-3	ASSYLAGPPDTQY
TRBV27	TRBJ2-2	ASSLILSGELF
TRBV29-1	TRBJ1-2	SALIGTGGGGYT
TRBV13	TRBJ1-1	ASSLAGEDTEAF
TRBV5-1	TRBJ2-1	ASTTGNEQF
TRBV7-6	TRBJ1-1	ASSLGYNREAF
TRBV6-5	TRBJ2-2	ASRETGLNTGELF
TRBV6-1	TRBJ2-3	ASSEKSGSTDTQY
TRBV29-1	TRBJ1-1	SVGGATEAF
TRBV19	TRBJ1-2	ASTPQGSFGGYT